These T cell receptor beta chains were read from a single sample in a study of cytomegalovirus exposure and HLA in healthy donors. Sequenced by immunoSEQ multiplex PCR; TCRdb stores in-frame clones only, minus some. This repertoire includes over 200,000 clones. Sequenced material: PBMCs. The receptors shown here come from a woman aged 25 to 39 in good health and CMV-seropositive. Each CDR3 is given with its conserved first and last residue. A D gene is named only where the DNA matches it firmly.

d_call j_call v_call cdr3_nt cdr3_aa
TRBD1 TRBJ1-1 TRBV4-1 TGCGCCAGCACCCAGGGGGGGAATCTGAACACTGAAGCTTTCTTT CASTQGGNLNTEAFF
- TRBJ2-7 TRBV5-1 TGCGCCAGCAGCTTGGCTATCGCCGGGTACGAGCAGTACTTC CASSLAIAGYEQYF
- TRBJ2-7 TRBV28 TGTGCCAGCAGTTTACGGGGACAAGCCATCTACGAGCAGTACTTC CASSLRGQAIYEQYF
- TRBJ1-4 TRBV11-2 TGTGCCAGCAGCTTCGGACAGCCTCCGGGTGATGTAAAACTGTTTTTT CASSFGQPPGDVKLFF
- TRBJ2-2 TRBV10-3 TGTGCCAACCGGTCCGGGGAGCTGTTTTTT CANRSGELFF
- TRBJ2-1 TRBV19 TGTGCCAGTAGTGATAGGACGACAGATGAGCAGTTCTTC CASSDRTTDEQFF
- TRBJ1-5 TRBV28 TGTGCCAGCAGTTCAGATCAGCCCCAGCATTTT CASSSDQPQHF
TRBD2 TRBJ2-7 TRBV5-4 TGTGCCAGCAGCTCCGTTACCCGGACTAGAGTTATCTACGAGCAGTACTTC CASSSVTRTRVIYEQYF
TRBD2 TRBJ2-2 TRBV29-1 TGCAGCGTTGAAGAGGCTAGCGGGATATCTGCCGGGGAGCTGTTTTTT CSVEEASGISAGELFF
- TRBJ1-5 TRBV28 TGTGCCAGCAGCAACGACAAAGCGGGCAGCAATCAGCCCCAGCATTTT CASSNDKAGSNQPQHF
TRBD2 TRBJ2-3 TRBV5-1 TGCGCCAGCATTTCGGGGGGTCACGGAGATACGCAGTATTTT CASISGGHGDTQYF
TRBD2 TRBJ2-1 TRBV5-6 TGTGCCAGCAGCTCATCGGGGGGGCCCTACAATGAGCAGTTCTTC CASSSSGGPYNEQFF
TRBD2 TRBJ2-3 TRBV6-6 TGTGCCAGCAGTGGGGGGGATGCTGGGACAGATACGCAGTATTTT CASSGGDAGTDTQYF
- TRBJ1-3 TRBV4-1 TGCGCCAGCAGCCAAGAATCCTACTCTGGAAACACCATATATTTT CASSQESYSGNTIYF
TRBD1 TRBJ2-7 TRBV5-8 TGTGCCAGCAGCATCCCCGGGACAGCAAGCTACGAGCAGTACTTC CASSIPGTASYEQYF
TRBD1 TRBJ2-3 TRBV13 TGTGCCAGCAGCCGACAGGGGGCAACAGATACGCAGTATTTT CASSRQGATDTQYF
TRBD1 TRBJ1-1 TRBV29-1 TGCAGCGGAATAGGACAGGTTGAGAACACTGAAGCTTTCTTT CSGIGQVENTEAFF
- TRBJ1-2 TRBV5-4 TGTGCCAGCAGCAAAAGGACAGTCCGCGAGGGCTACACCTTC CASSKRTVREGYTF
- TRBJ1-5 TRBV9 TGTGCCAGCGGAAAGGGAGGGGGAGGGCAGCCCCAGCATTTT CASGKGGGGQPQHF
- TRBJ2-7 TRBV10-1 TGCGCCTCAGAGGAAGGCATCACCTACGAGCAGTACTTC CASEEGITYEQYF
- TRBJ2-7 TRBV4-3 TGCGCCAGCAGCCAAGATGAGGTCAGCAAGAGCTCCTACGAGCAGTACTTC CASSQDEVSKSSYEQYF
- TRBJ2-6 TRBV9 TGTGCCAGCAGCGCTCAGGGCTCTGGGGCCAACGTCCTGACTTTC CASSAQGSGANVLTF
TRBD2 TRBJ2-2 TRBV9 TGTGCCAGCAGCCTCCTAGCGGGGGGCTTCAACACCGGGGAGCTGTTTTTT CASSLLAGGFNTGELFF
TRBD1 TRBJ1-1 TRBV29-1 TGCAGCGCGACAGGGGTCGGGGTGGAAAACACTGAAGCTTTCTTT CSATGVGVENTEAFF
- TRBJ1-3 TRBV6-5 TGTGCCAGCAGTTACTCTTCTATGACTGGAAACACCATATATTTT CASSYSSMTGNTIYF
- TRBJ1-1 TRBV4-1 TGCGCCAGCAGCCAAGAGCTATGGAACACTGAAGCTTTCTTT CASSQELWNTEAFF
- TRBJ1-5 TRBV28 TGTGCCAGCACCCTCCCGTTAAATCAGCCCCAGCATTTT CASTLPLNQPQHF
TRBD2 TRBJ2-7 TRBV5-1 TGCGCCAGCAGCTTGGCCCCGACTAGCGGGTCCTACGAGCAGTACTTC CASSLAPTSGSYEQYF
- TRBJ2-3 TRBV14 TGTGCCAGCAGCCAAGATACGGGTACAGATACGCAGTATTTT CASSQDTGTDTQYF
TRBD2 TRBJ2-3 TRBV6-1 TGTGCCAGCAGCGGGGGGGCCGGTACAGATACGCAGTATTTT CASSGGAGTDTQYF
- TRBJ1-1 TRBV6-1 TGTGCCAGCATTAGACAGCTTGAAACTCGGACTGAAGCTTTCTTT CASIRQLETRTEAFF
- TRBJ2-1 TRBV7-2 TGTGCCAGCAGCTTAGCGAGGGTAGCCGATGAGCAGTTCTTC CASSLARVADEQFF
- TRBJ1-1 TRBV11-2 TGTGCCAGCAGCGGCTCCACGAACACTGAAGCTTTCTTT CASSGSTNTEAFF
TRBD2 TRBJ2-1 TRBV15 TGTGCCACCAGCAAGACTAGCGGGATTTATGAGCAGTTCTTC CATSKTSGIYEQFF
- TRBJ2-7 TRBV5-4 TGTGCCAGCAGCTTCGGGAGCTCCTACGAGCAGTACTTC CASSFGSSYEQYF
- TRBJ1-3 TRBV6-1 TGTGCCAGCAGTGAACGGGGTACCCTTGGAAACACCATATATTTT CASSERGTLGNTIYF
- TRBJ2-5 TRBV5-1 TGCGCCAGCAGCTCCGGACAGCGGAGAGAGACCCAGTACTTC CASSSGQRRETQYF
TRBD1 TRBJ2-6 TRBV11-3 TGTGCCAGCAGCTTAAACAGGGGACCTCTGCGGGCCAACGTCCTGACTTTC CASSLNRGPLRANVLTF
TRBD2 TRBJ2-2 TRBV7-2 TGTGCCAGCAGCGTCTCTAGCGGGATTTACACCGGGGAGCTGTTTTTT CASSVSSGIYTGELFF
- TRBJ2-7 TRBV6-1 TGTGCCAGCAGTGAAATGACAGCCTACGAGCAGTACTTC CASSEMTAYEQYF
- TRBJ1-3 TRBV2 TGTGCCAGCAGTGAAGAGGGGTTCGGAAACACCATATATTTT CASSEEGFGNTIYF
- TRBJ1-5 TRBV6-1 TGTGCCAGCAGCACGGTGGGCCAGGGTATCCAGCCCCAGCATTTT CASSTVGQGIQPQHF
- TRBJ2-7 TRBV6-6 TGTGCCACCTCGACAGTCTCCTACGAGCAGTACTTC CATSTVSYEQYF
- TRBJ2-7 TRBV7-9 TGTGCCAGCAGCTTAGTAAAAGGGGGCGAGCAGTACTTC CASSLVKGGEQYF
- TRBJ1-6 TRBV2 TGTGCCAGCAGTCAGTGGCAGGATAATTCACCCCTCCACTTT CASSQWQDNSPLHF
- TRBJ2-3 TRBV5-4 TGTGCCAGCAGCCTAACCCCAAGCACAGATACGCAGTATTTT CASSLTPSTDTQYF
- TRBJ2-2 TRBV19 TGTGCCAGTAGTTCGACTGCGAAAGGGGAGCTGTTTTTT CASSSTAKGELFF
TRBD1 TRBJ1-4 TRBV5-1 TGCGCCAGCAGCTTGAGGGGCCCGACAACAGGGGGGGAAAAACTGTTTTTT CASSLRGPTTGGEKLFF
TRBD2 TRBJ2-1 TRBV30 TGTGCCTGGAGGGGGACTAGCGGATTCTACAATGAGCAGTTCTTC CAWRGTSGFYNEQFF
- TRBJ2-2 TRBV7-2 TGTGCCAGCACCGGTAGATGGGGGCCGACCGGGGAGCTGTTTTTT CASTGRWGPTGELFF
- TRBJ1-4 TRBV7-9 TGTGCCAGCAGCCCGGGATCCCACCTGGGTGAAAAACTGTTTTTT CASSPGSHLGEKLFF
TRBD1 TRBJ2-5 TRBV9 TGTGCCAGCAGCGCGGGACAGGAAAAGGGAGAGACCCAGTACTTC CASSAGQEKGETQYF
TRBD2 TRBJ2-3 TRBV28 TGTGCCAGCAGTCGCGGACTAGCGGGAGAATTGGATACGCAGTATTTT CASSRGLAGELDTQYF
- TRBJ1-5 TRBV6-1 TGTGCCAGCAGTGAAGGTCGTCCGGGGGACCAGCCCCAGCATTTT CASSEGRPGDQPQHF
- TRBJ1-1 TRBV18 TGTGCCAGCTCACCTCGTCAGGAGAACACTGAAGCTTTCTTT CASSPRQENTEAFF
- TRBJ2-3 TRBV5-1 TGCGCCAGCAGCTTGGCTCGGGGGTCCAGCACAGATACGCAGTATTTT CASSLARGSSTDTQYF